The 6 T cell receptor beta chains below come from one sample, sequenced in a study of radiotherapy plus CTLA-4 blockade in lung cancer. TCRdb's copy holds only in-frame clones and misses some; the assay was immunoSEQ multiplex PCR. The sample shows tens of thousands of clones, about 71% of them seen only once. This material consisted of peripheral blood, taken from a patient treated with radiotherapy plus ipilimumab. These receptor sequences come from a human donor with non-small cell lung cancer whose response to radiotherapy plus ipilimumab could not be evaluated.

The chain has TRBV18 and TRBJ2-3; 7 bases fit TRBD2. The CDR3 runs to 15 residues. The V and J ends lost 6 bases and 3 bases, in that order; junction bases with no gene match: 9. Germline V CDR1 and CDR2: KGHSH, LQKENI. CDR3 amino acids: CASSRKAGATDTQYF. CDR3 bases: TGTGCCAGCTCCCGAAAGGCGGGAGCTACAGATACGCAGTATTTT.

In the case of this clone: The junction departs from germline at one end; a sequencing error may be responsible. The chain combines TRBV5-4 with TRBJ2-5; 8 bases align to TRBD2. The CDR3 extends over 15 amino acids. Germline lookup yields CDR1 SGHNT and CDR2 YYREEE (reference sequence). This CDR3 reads CVSSDSSGIRETQYF. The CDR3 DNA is TGTGTCAGCAGCGACAGTAGCGGGATTAGGGAGACCCAGTACTTC.

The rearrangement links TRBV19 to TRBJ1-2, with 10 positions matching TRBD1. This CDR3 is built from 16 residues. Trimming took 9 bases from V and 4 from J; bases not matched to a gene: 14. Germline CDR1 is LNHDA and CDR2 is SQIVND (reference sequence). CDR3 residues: CASTGTGAFSPYGYTF. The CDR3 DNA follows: TGTGCCAGCACCGGGACAGGGGCGTTCTCTCCCTATGGCTACACCTTC.

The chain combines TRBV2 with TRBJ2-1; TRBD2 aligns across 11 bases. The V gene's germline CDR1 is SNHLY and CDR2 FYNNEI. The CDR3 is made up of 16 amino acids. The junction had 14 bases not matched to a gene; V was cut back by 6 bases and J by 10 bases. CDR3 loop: CASRPRLAGSGGEQFF. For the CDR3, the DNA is TGTGCCAGCAGGCCAAGACTAGCGGGGTCAGGGGGAGAGCAGTTCTTC.

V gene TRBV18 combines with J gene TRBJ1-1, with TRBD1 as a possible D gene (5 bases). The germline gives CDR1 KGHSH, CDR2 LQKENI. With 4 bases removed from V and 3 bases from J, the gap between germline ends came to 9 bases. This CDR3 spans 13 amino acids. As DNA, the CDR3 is TGTGCCAGCTCACTGGACATAGACACTGAAGCTTTCTTT. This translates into CASSLDIDTEAFF. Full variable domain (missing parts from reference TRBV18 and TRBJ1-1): NAGVMQNPRHLVRRRGQEARLRCSPMKGHSHVYWYRQLPEEGLKFMVYLQKENIIDESGMPKERFSAEFPKEGPSILRIQQVVRGDSAAYFCASSLDIDTEAFFGQGTRLTVV.

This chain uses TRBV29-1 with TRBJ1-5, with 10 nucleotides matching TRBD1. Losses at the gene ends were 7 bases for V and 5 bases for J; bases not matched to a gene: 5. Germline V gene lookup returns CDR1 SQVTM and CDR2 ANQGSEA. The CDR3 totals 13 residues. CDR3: CSGGQGFDQPQHF. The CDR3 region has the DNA TGCAGCGGGGGACAGGGGTTCGATCAGCCCCAGCATTTT.